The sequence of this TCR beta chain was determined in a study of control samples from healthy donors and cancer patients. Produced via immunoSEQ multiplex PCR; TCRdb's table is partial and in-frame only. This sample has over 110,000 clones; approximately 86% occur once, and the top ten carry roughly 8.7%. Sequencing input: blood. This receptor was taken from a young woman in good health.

The CDR3 region has the DNA TGTGCCAGCAGCTTTCCCCTAGCGGGACTCCAAGAGACCCAGTACTTC. It encodes CASSFPLAGLQETQYF. The gene calls are TRBV5-4 and TRBJ2-5, with 9 bases lining up with TRBD2. Germline V lookup: CDR1 SGHNT, CDR2 YYREEE (reference sequence). This CDR3 region has 16 residues. Trimming at V came to 2 bases and at J to 1 base, leaving 6 bases not matched to a gene.